The source of this T cell receptor (beta chain) is a study of T cells in Graves' hyperthyroidism and ophthalmopathy. Study overall: Any treatment followed the collection of peripheral blood at initial diagnosis. Overall study findings and caveats: Most clonotypes expanded in thyroid above 0.001 were likewise present in blood. Before onset, ophthalmopathy was predicted by the model a median 6.5 months earlier.

CDR3 length equals 14 residues. The ends lost 4 bases at V and 2 bases at J; junction bases unmatched: 2. CDR1 is MGHRA, CDR2 YSYEKL, per germline. RNA transcripts yielded amplified TCR beta CDR3 regions. Researchers ran a first-round RT-PCR on the TCR CDR3 using the HTBI primer set. A single record per CDR3 protein comes from TCRdb applying MiXCR to the multiplex PCR reads. Among 250,000 or so distinct CDR3 sequences, 13% to 15% were seen once, and the ten largest hold roughly 30%. Cells are PBMCs isolated from approximately 9.2 ml of fresh blood. Remarks on this clonotype: As yet, its antigen is unknown.

This chain joins TRBV4-1 and TRBJ2-3; TRBD1 aligns across 8 bases. This sequence originates from a woman between 45 and 60 years old with Graves' hyperthyroidism that later progressed to Graves' ophthalmopathy. Sequenced: blood. The CDR3 nucleotides are TGCGCCAGCAGCCGGACAGGGATCACAGATACGCAGTATTTT. Its protein product is CASSRTGITDTQYF.